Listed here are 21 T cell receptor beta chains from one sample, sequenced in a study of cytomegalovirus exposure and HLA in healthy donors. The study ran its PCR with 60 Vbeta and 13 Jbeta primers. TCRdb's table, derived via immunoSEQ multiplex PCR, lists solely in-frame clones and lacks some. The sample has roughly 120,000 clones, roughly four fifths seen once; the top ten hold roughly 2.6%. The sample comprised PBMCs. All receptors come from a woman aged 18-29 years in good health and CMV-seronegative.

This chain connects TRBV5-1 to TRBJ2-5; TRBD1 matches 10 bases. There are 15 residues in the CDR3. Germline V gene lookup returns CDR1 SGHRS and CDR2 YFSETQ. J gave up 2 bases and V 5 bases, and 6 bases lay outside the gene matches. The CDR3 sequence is CASSSGTGAQETQYF. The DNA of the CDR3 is TGCGCCAGCAGTTCCGGGACAGGGGCTCAAGAGACCCAGTACTTC. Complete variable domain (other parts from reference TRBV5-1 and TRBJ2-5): KAGVTQTPRYLIKTRGQQVTLSCSPISGHRSVSWYQQTPGQGLQFLFEYFSETQRNKGNFPGRFSGRQFSNSRSEMNVSTLELGDSALYLCASSSGTGAQETQYFGPGTRLLVL.

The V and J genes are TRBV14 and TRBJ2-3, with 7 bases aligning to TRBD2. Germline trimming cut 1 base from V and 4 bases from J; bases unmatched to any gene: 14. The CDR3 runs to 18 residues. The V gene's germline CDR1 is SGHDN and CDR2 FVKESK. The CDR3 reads CASSQGYFRRGTADTQYF. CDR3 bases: TGTGCCAGCAGCCAAGGTTATTTTCGGCGGGGGACCGCAGATACGCAGTATTTT.

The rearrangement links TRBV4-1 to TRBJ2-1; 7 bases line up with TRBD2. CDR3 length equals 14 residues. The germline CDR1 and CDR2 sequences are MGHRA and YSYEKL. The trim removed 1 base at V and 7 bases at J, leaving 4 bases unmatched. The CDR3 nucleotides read TGCGCCAGCAGCCAAGCGGGGGAGGGTAATGAGCAGTTCTTC. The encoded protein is CASSQAGEGNEQFF.

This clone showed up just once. The CDR3 protein is CASSLGTGGTEAFF. In DNA form, the CDR3 reads TGTGCCAGCAGCTTGGGAACGGGGGGGACTGAAGCTTTCTTT. The V call is TRBV5-6, the J call TRBJ1-1; tentative D call: TRBD1 (5 bases). This CDR3 contains 14 residues. Trimming left V 0 bases short and J 5 bases short, with 11 bases between. Looked up from germline, CDR1 is SGHDT and CDR2 is YYEEEE.

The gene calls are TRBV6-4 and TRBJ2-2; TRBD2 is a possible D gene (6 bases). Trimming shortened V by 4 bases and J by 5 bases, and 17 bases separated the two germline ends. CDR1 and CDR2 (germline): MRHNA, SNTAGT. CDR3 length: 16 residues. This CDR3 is CASSARGNEDTGELFF. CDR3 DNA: TGTGCCAGCAGTGCTCGGGGGAATGAAGATACCGGGGAGCTGTTTTTT.

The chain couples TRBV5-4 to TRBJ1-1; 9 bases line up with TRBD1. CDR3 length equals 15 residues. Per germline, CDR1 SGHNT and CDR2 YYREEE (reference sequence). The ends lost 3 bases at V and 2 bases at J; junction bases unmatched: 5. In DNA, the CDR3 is TGTGCCAGCAGCTGGATGGACAGGGGTAACACTGAAGCTTTCTTT. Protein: CASSWMDRGNTEAFF.

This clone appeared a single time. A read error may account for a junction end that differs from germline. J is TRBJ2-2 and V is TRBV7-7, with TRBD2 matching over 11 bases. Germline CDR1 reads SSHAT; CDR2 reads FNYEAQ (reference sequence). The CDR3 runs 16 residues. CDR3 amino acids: CASSHRFSGRAGELFF. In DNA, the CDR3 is TGTGCTAGCAGTCACCGTTTTAGCGGGAGGGCCGGGGAGCTGTTTTTT.

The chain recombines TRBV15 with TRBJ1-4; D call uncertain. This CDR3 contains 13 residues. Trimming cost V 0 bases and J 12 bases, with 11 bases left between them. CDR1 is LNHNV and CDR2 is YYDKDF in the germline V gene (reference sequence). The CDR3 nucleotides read TGTGCCACCAGCAGAGATGTCCGTGGAGAACTGTTTTTT. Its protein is CATSRDVRGELFF.

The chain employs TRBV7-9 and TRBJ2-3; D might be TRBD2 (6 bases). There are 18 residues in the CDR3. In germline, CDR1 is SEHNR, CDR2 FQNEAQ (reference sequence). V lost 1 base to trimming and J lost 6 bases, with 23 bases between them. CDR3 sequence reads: CASSLGAGAGVLGDTQYF. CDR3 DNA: TGTGCCAGCAGCTTAGGAGCTGGAGCGGGCGTTCTAGGGGATACGCAGTATTTT.

CDR3 region: CASGHRDRSEKLFF. Here the CDR3 DNA reads TGCGCCAGCGGACACAGGGATCGTAGTGAAAAACTGTTTTTT. The chain uses TRBV5-1 and TRBJ1-4; D is perhaps TRBD1 (6 bases). The CDR3 runs 14 residues. The ends were cut back, 7 bases at V and 7 bases at J, with 17 bases in the middle. From germline, CDR1 is SGHRS and CDR2 YFSETQ.

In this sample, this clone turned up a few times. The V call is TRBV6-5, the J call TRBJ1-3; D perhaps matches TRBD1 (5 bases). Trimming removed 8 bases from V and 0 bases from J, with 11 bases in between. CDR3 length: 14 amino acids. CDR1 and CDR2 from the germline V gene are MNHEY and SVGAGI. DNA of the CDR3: TGTGCCAGCGGGGCCTCGGCCTCTGGAAACACCATATATTTT. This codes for CASGASASGNTIYF.

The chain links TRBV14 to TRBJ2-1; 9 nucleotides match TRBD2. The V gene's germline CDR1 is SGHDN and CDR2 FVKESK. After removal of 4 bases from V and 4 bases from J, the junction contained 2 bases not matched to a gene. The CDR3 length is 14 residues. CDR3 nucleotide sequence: TGTGCCAGCAGCCCGACTAGCGGTTACAATGAGCAGTTCTTC. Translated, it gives CASSPTSGYNEQFF.

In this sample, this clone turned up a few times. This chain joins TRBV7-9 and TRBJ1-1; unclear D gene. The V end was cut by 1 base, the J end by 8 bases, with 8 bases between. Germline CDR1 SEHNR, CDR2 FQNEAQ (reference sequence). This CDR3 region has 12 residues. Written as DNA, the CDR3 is TGTGCCAGCAGCTTAGGTCGGGTCGAAGCTTTCTTT. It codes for CASSLGRVEAFF.

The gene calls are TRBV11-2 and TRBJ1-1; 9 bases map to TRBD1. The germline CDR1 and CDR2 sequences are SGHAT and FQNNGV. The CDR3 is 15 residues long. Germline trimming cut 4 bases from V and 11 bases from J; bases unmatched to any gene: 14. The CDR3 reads CASSSFLNRDRVAFF. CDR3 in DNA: TGTGCCAGCAGCTCCTTCCTCAACCGGGACAGGGTGGCTTTCTTT.

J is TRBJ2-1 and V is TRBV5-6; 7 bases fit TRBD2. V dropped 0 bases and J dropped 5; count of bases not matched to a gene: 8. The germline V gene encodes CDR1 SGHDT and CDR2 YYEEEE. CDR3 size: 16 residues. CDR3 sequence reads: CASSLVQGGRNNEQFF. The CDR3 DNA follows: TGTGCCAGCAGCTTGGTTCAGGGCGGGAGAAACAATGAGCAGTTCTTC.

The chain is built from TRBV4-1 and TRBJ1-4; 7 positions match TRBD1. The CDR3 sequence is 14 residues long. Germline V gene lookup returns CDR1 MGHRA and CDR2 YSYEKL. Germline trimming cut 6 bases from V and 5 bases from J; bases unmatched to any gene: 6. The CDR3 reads CASRPGQKNEKLFF. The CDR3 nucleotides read TGCGCCAGCAGACCGGGACAGAAAAATGAAAAACTGTTTTTT.

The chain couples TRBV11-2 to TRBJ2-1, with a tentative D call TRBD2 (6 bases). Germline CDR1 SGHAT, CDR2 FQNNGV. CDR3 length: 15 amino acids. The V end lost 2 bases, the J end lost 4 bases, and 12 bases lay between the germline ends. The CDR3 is CASSLLSGSYNEQFF. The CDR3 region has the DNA TGTGCCAGCAGCTTATTAAGCGGGTCTTACAATGAGCAGTTCTTC.

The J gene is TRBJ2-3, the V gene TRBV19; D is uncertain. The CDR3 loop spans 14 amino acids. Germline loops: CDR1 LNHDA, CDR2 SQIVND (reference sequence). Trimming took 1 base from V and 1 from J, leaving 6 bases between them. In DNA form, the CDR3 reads TGTGCCAGTAGTATAGTATTTGGCACAGATACGCAGTATTTT. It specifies CASSIVFGTDTQYF. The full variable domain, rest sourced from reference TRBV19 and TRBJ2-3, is DGGITQSPKYLFRKEGQNVTLSCEQNLNHDAMYWYRQDPGQGLRLIYYSQIVNDFQKGDIAEGYSVSREKKESFPLTVTSAQKNPTAFYLCASSIVFGTDTQYFGPGTRLTVL.

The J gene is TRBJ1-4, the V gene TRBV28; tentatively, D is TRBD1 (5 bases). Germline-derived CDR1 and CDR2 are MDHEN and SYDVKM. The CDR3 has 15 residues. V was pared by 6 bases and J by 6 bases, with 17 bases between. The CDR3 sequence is CASSFPRGEHEKLFF. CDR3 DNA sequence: TGTGCCAGCAGCTTCCCCCGGGGGGAACATGAAAAACTGTTTTTT.

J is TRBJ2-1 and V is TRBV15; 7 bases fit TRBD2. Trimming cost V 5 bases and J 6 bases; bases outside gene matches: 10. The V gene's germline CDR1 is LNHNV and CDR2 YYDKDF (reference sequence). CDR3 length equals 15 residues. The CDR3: CATSPPSGYLNEQFF. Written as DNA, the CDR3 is TGTGCCACCAGCCCGCCTAGCGGTTACCTCAATGAGCAGTTCTTC.

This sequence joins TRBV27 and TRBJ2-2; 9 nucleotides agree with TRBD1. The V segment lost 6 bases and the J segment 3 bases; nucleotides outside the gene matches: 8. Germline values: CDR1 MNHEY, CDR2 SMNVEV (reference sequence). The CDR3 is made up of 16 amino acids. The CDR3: CASSPPGQGYTGELFF. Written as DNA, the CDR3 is TGTGCCAGCAGCCCCCCGGGACAGGGCTACACCGGGGAGCTGTTTTTT.